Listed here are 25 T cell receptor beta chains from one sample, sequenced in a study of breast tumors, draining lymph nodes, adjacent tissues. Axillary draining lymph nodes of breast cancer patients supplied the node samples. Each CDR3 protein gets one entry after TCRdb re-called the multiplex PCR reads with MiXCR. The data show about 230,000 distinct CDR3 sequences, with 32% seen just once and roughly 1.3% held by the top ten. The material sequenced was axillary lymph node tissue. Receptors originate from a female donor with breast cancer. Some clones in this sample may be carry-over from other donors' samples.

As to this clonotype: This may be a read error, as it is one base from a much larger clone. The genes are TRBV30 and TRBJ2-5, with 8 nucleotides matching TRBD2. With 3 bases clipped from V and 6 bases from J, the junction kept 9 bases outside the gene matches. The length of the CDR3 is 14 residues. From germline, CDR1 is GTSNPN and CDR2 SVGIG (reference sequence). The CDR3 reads CAWSALAGIQTQYF. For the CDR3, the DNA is TGTGCCTGGAGCGCGCTAGCGGGCATACAGACCCAGTACTTC.

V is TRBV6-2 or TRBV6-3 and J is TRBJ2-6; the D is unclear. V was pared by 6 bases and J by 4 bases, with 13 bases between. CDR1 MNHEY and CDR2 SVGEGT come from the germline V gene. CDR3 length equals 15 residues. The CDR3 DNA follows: TGTGCCAGCAGGAACCCCCAATCCGGGGCCAACGTCCTGACTTTC. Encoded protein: CASRNPQSGANVLTF.

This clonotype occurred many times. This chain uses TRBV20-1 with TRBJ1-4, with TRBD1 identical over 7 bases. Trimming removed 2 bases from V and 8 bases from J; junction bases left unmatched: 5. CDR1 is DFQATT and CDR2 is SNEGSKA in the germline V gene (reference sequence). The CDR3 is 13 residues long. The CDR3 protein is CSARTGEGEKLFF. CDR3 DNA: TGCAGTGCTAGAACAGGGGAGGGCGAAAAACTGTTTTTT.

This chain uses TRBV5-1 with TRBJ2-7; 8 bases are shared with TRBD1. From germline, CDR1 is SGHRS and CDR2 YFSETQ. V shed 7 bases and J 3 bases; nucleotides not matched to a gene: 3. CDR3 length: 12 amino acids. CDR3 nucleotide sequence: TGCGCCAGCGGGACAGGAGACTACGAGCAGTACTTC. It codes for CASGTGDYEQYF.

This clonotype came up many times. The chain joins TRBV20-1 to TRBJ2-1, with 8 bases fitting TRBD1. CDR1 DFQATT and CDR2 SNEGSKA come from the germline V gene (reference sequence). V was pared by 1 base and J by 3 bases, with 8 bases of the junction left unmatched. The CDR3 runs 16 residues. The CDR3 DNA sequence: TGCAGTGCTAGAGGCCTCCAGGGGGCTGGCTACAATGAGCAGTTCTTC. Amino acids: CSARGLQGAGYNEQFF.

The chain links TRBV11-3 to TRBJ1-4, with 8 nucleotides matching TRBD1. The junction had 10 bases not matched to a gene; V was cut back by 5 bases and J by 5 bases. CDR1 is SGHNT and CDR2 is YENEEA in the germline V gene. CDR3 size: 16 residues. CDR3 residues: CASSHRTGTTNEKLFF. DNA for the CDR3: TGTGCCAGCAGCCATCGGACAGGGACTACGAATGAAAAACTGTTTTTT.

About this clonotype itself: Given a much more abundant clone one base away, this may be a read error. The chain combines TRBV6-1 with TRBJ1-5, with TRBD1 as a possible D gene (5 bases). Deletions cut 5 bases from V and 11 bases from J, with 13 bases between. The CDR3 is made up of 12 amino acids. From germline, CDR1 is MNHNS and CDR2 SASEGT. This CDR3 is CASSQGSRAQHF. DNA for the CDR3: TGTGCCAGCAGTCAGGGTTCTCGGGCCCAGCATTTT.

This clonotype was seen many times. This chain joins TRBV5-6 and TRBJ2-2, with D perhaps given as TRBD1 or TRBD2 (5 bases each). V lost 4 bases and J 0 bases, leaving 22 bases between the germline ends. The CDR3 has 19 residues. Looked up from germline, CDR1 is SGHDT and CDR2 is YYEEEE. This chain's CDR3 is CASSALQGANRPNTGELFF. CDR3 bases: TGTGCCAGCAGCGCGCTCCAGGGAGCTAACCGACCGAACACCGGGGAGCTGTTTTTT. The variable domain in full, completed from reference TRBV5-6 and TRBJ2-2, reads DAGVTQSPTHLIKTRGQQVTLRCSPKSGHDTVSWYQQALGQGPQFIFQYYEEEERQRGNFPDRFSGHQFPNYSSELNVNALLLGDSALYLCASSALQGANRPNTGELFFGEGSRLTVL.

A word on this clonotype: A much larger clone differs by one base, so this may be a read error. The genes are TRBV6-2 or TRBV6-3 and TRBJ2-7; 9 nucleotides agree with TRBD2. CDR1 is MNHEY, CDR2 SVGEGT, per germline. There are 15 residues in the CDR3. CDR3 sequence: CTSSSLASGIHEQYF. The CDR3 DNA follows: TGTACCAGCAGTTCGTTGGCTAGCGGGATCCACGAGCAGTACTTC.

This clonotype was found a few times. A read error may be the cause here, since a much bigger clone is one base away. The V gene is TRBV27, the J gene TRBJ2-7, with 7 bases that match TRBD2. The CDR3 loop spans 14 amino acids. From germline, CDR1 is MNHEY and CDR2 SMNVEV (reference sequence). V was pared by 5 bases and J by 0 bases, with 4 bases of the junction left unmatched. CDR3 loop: CASSDGGSSYEQYF. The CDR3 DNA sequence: TGTGCCAGCAGTGACGGGGGGAGCTCCTACGAGCAGTACTTC.

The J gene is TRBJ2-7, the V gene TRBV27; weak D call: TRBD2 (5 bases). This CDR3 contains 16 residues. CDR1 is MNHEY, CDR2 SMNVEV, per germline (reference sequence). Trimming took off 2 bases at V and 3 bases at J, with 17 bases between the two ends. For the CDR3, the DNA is TGTGCCAGCAGTTTACGCTACGCGTTACGGGGCTACGAGCAGTACTTC. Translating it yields CASSLRYALRGYEQYF.

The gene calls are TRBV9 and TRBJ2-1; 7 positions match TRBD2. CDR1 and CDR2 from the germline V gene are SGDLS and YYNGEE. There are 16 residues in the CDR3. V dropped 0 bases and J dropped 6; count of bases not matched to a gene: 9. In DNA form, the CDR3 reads TGTGCCAGCAGCGTAGGCCAGTTACTAGCGCGCAATGAGCAGTTCTTC. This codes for CASSVGQLLARNEQFF. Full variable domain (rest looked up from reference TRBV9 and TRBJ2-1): DSGVTQTPKHLITATGQRVTLRCSPRSGDLSVYWYQQSLDQGLQFLIQYYNGEERAKGNILERFSAQQFPDLHSELNLSSLELGDSALYFCASSVGQLLARNEQFFGPGTRLTVL.

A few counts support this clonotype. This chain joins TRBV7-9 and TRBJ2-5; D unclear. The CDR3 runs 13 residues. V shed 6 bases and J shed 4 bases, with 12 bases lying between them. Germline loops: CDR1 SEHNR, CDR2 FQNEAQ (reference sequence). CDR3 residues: CASSARVRETQYF. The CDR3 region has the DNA TGTGCCAGCAGTGCTAGGGTGCGAGAGACCCAGTACTTC.

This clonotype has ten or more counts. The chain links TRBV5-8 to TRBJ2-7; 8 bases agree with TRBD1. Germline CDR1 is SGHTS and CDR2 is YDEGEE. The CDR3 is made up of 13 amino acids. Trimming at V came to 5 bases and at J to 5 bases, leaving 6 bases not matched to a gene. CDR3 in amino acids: CASSPDRVHEQYF. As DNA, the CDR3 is TGTGCCAGCAGTCCGGACAGGGTACACGAGCAGTACTTC.

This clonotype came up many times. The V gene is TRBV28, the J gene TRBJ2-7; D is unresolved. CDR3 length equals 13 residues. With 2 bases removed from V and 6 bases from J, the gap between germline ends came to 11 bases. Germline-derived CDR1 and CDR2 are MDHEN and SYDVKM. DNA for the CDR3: TGTGCCAGCAGTTTAGGCTTTAGACTCGAGCAGTACTTC. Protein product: CASSLGFRLEQYF.

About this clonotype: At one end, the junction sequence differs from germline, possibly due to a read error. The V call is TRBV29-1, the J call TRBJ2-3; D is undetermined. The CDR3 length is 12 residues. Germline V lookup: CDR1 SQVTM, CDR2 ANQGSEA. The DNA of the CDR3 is TGCCGCGTTGGCTGCGGCACAGATACGCAGTATTTT. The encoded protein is CRVGCGTDTQYF.

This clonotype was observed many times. CDR3 amino acids: CASSKTSGRFGELFF. The CDR3 coding sequence is TGTGCCAGCAGCAAGACTAGCGGGAGGTTCGGGGAGCTGTTTTTT. This sequence joins TRBV7-9 and TRBJ2-2; 13 nucleotides line up with TRBD2. The CDR3 is 15 residues long. Looked up from germline, CDR1 is SEHNR and CDR2 is FQNEAQ (reference sequence). The V segment lost 5 bases and the J segment 7 bases; nucleotides outside the gene matches: 4.

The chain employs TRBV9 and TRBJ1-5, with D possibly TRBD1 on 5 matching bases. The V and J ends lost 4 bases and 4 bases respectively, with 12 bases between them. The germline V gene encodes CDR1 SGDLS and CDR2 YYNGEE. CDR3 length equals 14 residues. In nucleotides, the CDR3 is TGTGCCAGCAGCTCGGGTGAGGGGAATCAGCCCCAGCATTTT. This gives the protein CASSSGEGNQPQHF.

The CDR3 nucleotides read TGTGCCAGCAGCTTAGATCAAGGGTTTTCCTACGAGCAGTACTTC. Amino acid sequence: CASSLDQGFSYEQYF. The chain couples TRBV11-3 to TRBJ2-7; D not resolved. Germline loops: CDR1 SGHNT, CDR2 YENEEA. The CDR3 spans 15 residues. Trimming removed 0 bases at V and 1 base at J, with 10 bases between.

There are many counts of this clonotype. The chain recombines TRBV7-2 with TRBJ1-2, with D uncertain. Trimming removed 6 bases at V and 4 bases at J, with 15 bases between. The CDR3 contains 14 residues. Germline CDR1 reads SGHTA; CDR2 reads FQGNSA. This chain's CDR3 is CASSPQVKIYGYTF. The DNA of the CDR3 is TGTGCCAGCAGTCCCCAAGTCAAGATCTATGGCTACACCTTC.

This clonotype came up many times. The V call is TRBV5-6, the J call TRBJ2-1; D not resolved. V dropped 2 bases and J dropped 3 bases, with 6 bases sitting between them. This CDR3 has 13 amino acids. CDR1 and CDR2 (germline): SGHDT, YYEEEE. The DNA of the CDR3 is TGTGCCAGCAGCTTACGCTACTACAATGAGCAGTTCTTC. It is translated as CASSLRYYNEQFF. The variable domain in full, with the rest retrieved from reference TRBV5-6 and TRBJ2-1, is DAGVTQSPTHLIKTRGQQVTLRCSPKSGHDTVSWYQQALGQGPQFIFQYYEEEERQRGNFPDRFSGHQFPNYSSELNVNALLLGDSALYLCASSLRYYNEQFFGPGTRLTVL.

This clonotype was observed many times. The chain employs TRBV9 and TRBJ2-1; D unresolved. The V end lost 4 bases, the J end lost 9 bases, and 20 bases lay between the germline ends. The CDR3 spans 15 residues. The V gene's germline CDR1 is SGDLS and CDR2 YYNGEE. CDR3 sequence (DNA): TGTGCCAGCAGCCCTCAGCCCGACTCCACGGGTGAGCAGTTCTTC. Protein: CASSPQPDSTGEQFF.

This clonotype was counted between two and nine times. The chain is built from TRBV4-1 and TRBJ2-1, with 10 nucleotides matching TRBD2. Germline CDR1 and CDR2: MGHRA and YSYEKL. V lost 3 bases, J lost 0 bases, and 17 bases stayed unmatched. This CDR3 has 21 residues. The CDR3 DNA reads TGCGCCAGCAGCCACTTAACTAGAGCGGGAGGGGTAGGTGGCTCCTACAATGAGCAGTTCTTC. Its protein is CASSHLTRAGGVGGSYNEQFF.

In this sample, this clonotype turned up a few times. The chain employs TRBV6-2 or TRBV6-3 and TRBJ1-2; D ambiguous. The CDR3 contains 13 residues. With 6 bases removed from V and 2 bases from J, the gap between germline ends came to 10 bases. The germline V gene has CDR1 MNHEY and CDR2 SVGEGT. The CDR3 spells CASRLGSNYGYTF. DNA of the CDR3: TGTGCCAGCAGACTAGGGTCGAACTATGGCTACACCTTC.

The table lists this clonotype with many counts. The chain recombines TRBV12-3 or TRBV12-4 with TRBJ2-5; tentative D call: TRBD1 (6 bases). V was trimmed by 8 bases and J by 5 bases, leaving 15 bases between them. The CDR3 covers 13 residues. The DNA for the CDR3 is TGTGCCAGCTTTAGAAATAGGGGGGAGACCCAGTACTTC. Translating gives CASFRNRGETQYF.